The clone carrying this T cell receptor beta chain was detected only once. Assignments of participants to cohorts depended upon their own reported clinical history. Germline loops: CDR1 SGHVS, CDR2 FNYEAQ. This CDR3 comprises 15 residues. Trimming left V 1 base short and J 1 base short, with 10 bases between. Authors' methods: Reference gene primers were amplified, and this amplification served to estimate nucleated cell counts. The table came from immunoSEQ multiplex PCR; TCRdb's copy has only in-frame clones and leaves some out. That table supplies the V and J calls and clone size; D and trimming were determined from the DNA. The sample has fewer than 250,000 clones, 81% seen once. The record originates from a study of blood T cell repertoires in COVID-19. For the study at large: The cDNA or gDNA used as material had been derived from T cells, B-cell-depleted T cells, or PBMCs.

The rearrangement joins TRBV7-6 to TRBJ2-5, with D hard to call. Input material: PBMCs or T cells enriched from blood (not recorded which). This sequence originates from a woman in her fifties or sixties with acute COVID-19. CDR3 nucleotide sequence: TGTGCCAGCAGCTTAGTTGGCGCAGGCCAAGAGACCCAGTACTTC. Protein: CASSLVGAGQETQYF.